The T cell receptor (beta chain) under discussion was sequenced for a study of blood T cell repertoires in COVID-19. Deletions cut 3 bases from V and 6 bases from J, with 18 bases between. From germline, CDR1 is MNHEY and CDR2 SMNVEV (reference sequence). The CDR3 covers 16 residues. The cohort comprised adults aged about 18 to 90 years residing in approximately 25 US areas. Categorization into cohorts depended on clinical history that participants reported. Per the authors' pipeline: Cell counts per sample came from amplifying reference gene primers. Assay: immunoSEQ multiplex PCR; the TCRdb copy retains only in-frame clones and omits some. V and J calls plus clone size are reproduced from that table; the DNA served to infer D and trimming. In the table there are 450,000 to 500,000 clones, about nine tenths of which are singletons.

Sequenced input: PBMCs or T cells enriched from blood (not recorded which). The chain joins TRBV27 to TRBJ1-5; a weak D match, TRBD1 (5 bases). The sequence came from a woman under 30 who had recovered from COVID-19. This CDR3 reads CASSLAGPLIGQPQHF. CDR3 nucleotides: TGTGCCAGCAGTTTGGCGGGACCCCTCATTGGTCAGCCCCAGCATTTT.